The present T cell receptor (beta chain) was sequenced within a study of blood T cells in healthy people across ages. General study results and limits: Possibly, changes in expanded clonotypes were confounded because donor CMV status was unknown. Per million T cells, the diversity of TCR beta decreased roughly linearly as age advanced.

On this clonotype: The antigen is unknown.

Then a second PCR, running about 6 to 12 cycles, was carried out with a sample-barcoded 5' primer and a J-beta primer mix. From the 5' RACE reads, TCRdb called clonotypes with MiXCR, one entry per CDR3 protein. The sample records 720,000 or so distinct CDR3 sequences, 40% to 50% being singletons. The CDR3 consists of 16 residues. Trimming cost V 0 bases and J 1 base; bases outside gene matches: 6. Germline-derived CDR1 and CDR2 are SGHRS and YFSETQ. The chain combines TRBV5-1 with TRBJ1-1; 7 bases align to TRBD1. Sequencing used blood. The clonotype was recovered from a man at least 80 years old in good health. CDR3 bases: TGCGCCAGCAGCTTGGATCGCGGGACAGAGAACACTGAAGCTTTCTTT. Its protein is CASSLDRGTENTEAFF.